The 23 T cell receptor beta chains given below trace back to one sample, sequenced in a study of TIL therapy for anti-PD-1-resistant metastatic lung cancer. Time point given: pre-treatment sample, taken before nivolumab and TIL therapy. The tumor samples were excised metastases, mostly pleural nodules or supraclavicular lymph nodes. This was the immunoSEQ v3 assay. TCRdb's table, derived via immunoSEQ multiplex PCR, lists solely in-frame clones and lacks some. Of 45,000 to 60,000 clones listed, over 65% were seen once; the top ten hold around 5.9%. The starting material was tumor tissue, obtained at baseline. These receptors were taken from a person aged 25 to 79 with non-small cell lung cancer.

Regarding this clone: This same CDR3 is encoded by further DNA sequences in the sample. This chain joins TRBV5-4 and TRBJ2-7; D is uncertain. Trimming cost V 5 bases and J 2 bases, with 8 bases left between them. Germline V CDR1 and CDR2: SGHNT, YYREEE (reference sequence). CDR3 length equals 12 residues. CDR3 amino acids: CASSRTAYEQYF. CDR3 nucleotides: TGTGCCAGCAGTCGTACAGCCTACGAGCAGTACTTC.

The chain combines TRBV7-9 with TRBJ2-1; TRBD2 might be the D (6 bases). V shed 6 bases and J shed 8 bases, with 11 bases lying between them. The CDR3 consists of 12 residues. Germline CDR1 is SEHNR and CDR2 is FQNEAQ (reference sequence). This chain's CDR3 is CASSTEGYEQFF. As DNA, the CDR3 is TGTGCCAGCAGTACGGAGGGGTATGAGCAGTTCTTC.

The chain is built from TRBV5-4 and TRBJ1-1, with 9 nucleotides matching TRBD1. CDR1 SGHNT and CDR2 YYREEE come from the germline V gene (reference sequence). V lost 5 bases and J lost 1; bases outside the gene matches: 6. The CDR3 has 15 amino acids. This CDR3 is CASRRTGAKNTEAFF. CDR3 bases: TGTGCCAGCAGAAGGACAGGGGCCAAGAACACTGAAGCTTTCTTT.

The chain uses TRBV5-1 and TRBJ2-7, with D perhaps TRBD2 (6 bases). The germline CDR1 and CDR2 sequences are SGHRS and YFSETQ. Trimming stripped 5 bases from V and 3 bases from J, with 15 bases between. CDR3 length: 14 amino acids. In DNA, the CDR3 is TGCGCCAGCAGGTACGGGCTAGCGATCTACGAGCAGTACTTC. This sequence encodes CASRYGLAIYEQYF.

The chain couples TRBV6-1 to TRBJ1-6; no reliable D call. Deletions cut 5 bases from V and 6 bases from J, with 11 bases between. Germline V CDR1 and CDR2: MNHNS, SASEGT. The CDR3 spans 14 residues. This chain's CDR3 is CASSWAETNSPLHF. DNA for the CDR3: TGTGCCAGCAGTTGGGCAGAAACTAATTCACCCCTCCACTTT.

The chain combines TRBV6-6 with TRBJ2-3; 9 bases align to TRBD2. From germline, CDR1 is MNHNY and CDR2 SVGAGI (reference sequence). Germline trimming cut 6 bases from V and 2 bases from J; bases unmatched to any gene: 3. The CDR3 extends over 14 amino acids. CDR3 sequence reads: CASRTSGYTDTQYF. The CDR3 DNA reads as TGTGCCAGCAGGACTAGCGGATACACAGATACGCAGTATTTT.

The chain carries TRBV6-1 and TRBJ2-5, with 8 bases that match TRBD1. Germline V gene data show CDR1 as MNHNS and CDR2 as SASEGT. The CDR3 has 12 amino acids. Trimming at V came to 6 bases and at J to 4 bases, leaving 1 base not matched to a gene. DNA for the CDR3: TGTGCCAGCAGGGACAGGGTAGAGACCCAGTACTTC. It encodes CASRDRVETQYF.

The genes are TRBV10-1 and TRBJ2-5, with D maybe TRBD1 (5 bases). The CDR3 consists of 13 residues. Trimming shortened V by 4 bases and J by 2 bases, and 8 bases separated the two germline ends. Germline V gene data show CDR1 as WNHNN and CDR2 as SYGVQD (reference sequence). CDR3 sequence: CASSASGQETQYF. The CDR3 region has the DNA TGCGCCAGCAGTGCGTCAGGGCAAGAGACCCAGTACTTC.

This clone was counted only a few times. The chain recombines TRBV15 with TRBJ1-1; 7 nucleotides line up with TRBD1. Germline V gene data show CDR1 as LNHNV and CDR2 as YYDKDF (reference sequence). This CDR3 has 16 amino acids. Trimming cost V 0 bases and J 6 bases; bases outside gene matches: 10. The CDR3 nucleotides are TGTGCCACCAGCAGAGATTTGAGGGGGCTATGGGCTGAAGCTTTCTTT. As protein: CATSRDLRGLWAEAFF.

The V call is TRBV27, the J call TRBJ1-1; no definite D call. CDR3 length: 12 residues. V dropped 7 bases and J dropped 11 bases, with 17 bases sitting between them. In germline, CDR1 is MNHEY, CDR2 SMNVEV (reference sequence). The CDR3: CASTTARGAAFF. CDR3 nucleotide sequence: TGTGCCAGCACGACTGCCCGGGGAGCTGCTTTCTTT.

In its sample, this clone was seen a few times. V is TRBV28 and J is TRBJ1-5; the match to TRBD1 covers 9 bases. CDR3 length equals 15 residues. Germline V gives CDR1 MDHEN, CDR2 SYDVKM. Losses at the gene ends were 6 bases for V and 7 bases for J; bases not matched to a gene: 10. Written as DNA, the CDR3 is TGTGCCAGCAGATCATTGCACAGGGGGCTCCAGCCCCAGCATTTT. It translates to CASRSLHRGLQPQHF.

Here the CDR3 reads CASSGTGGQPQHF. The CDR3, as DNA: TGTGCCAGTAGTGGGACAGGGGGTCAGCCCCAGCATTTT. V is TRBV19 and J is TRBJ1-5; 11 bases fit TRBD1. Germline CDR1 LNHDA, CDR2 SQIVND (reference sequence). The junction had 0 bases not matched to a gene; V was cut back by 5 bases and J by 6 bases. The CDR3 has 13 amino acids.

Details on this clone: An end of the junction differs from the germline gene, which may be a read error. The V call is TRBV4-2, the J call TRBJ2-7; the D is unclear. Germline CDR1 and CDR2: LGHNA and YNFKEQ. This CDR3 region has 12 residues. The CDR3 DNA reads TGTGCCAGCAGCCAAGGTTCCTTCGAGCAGTACTTC. Amino acids: CASSQGSFEQYF.

The chain employs TRBV6-1 and TRBJ2-7; 8 bases line up with TRBD1. The CDR3 runs to 13 residues. The trim removed 6 bases at V and 5 bases at J, leaving 6 bases unmatched. The V gene's germline CDR1 is MNHNS and CDR2 SASEGT. The DNA of the CDR3 is TGTGCCAGCAGAGCTCAGGGGGCCGACGAGCAGTACTTC. Its protein product is CASRAQGADEQYF.

This chain connects TRBV6-6 to TRBJ1-6, with D possibly matching TRBD1 (5 bases). Trimming removed 4 bases at V and 11 bases at J, with 18 bases between. From germline, CDR1 is MNHNY and CDR2 SVGAGI (reference sequence). CDR3 length equals 15 residues. The CDR3 nucleotides read TGTGCCAGCAGTTCTACAGGCGGCAGCGTAGCACCCCTCCACTTT. Translating gives CASSSTGGSVAPLHF.

The J gene is TRBJ1-5, the V gene TRBV10-2; D not certain. The CDR3 is made up of 15 amino acids. V dropped 4 bases and J dropped 0 bases, with 10 bases sitting between them. Germline loops: CDR1 WSHSY, CDR2 SAAADI. Written as DNA, the CDR3 is TGCGCCAGCAGTGTCGGGCGGTATAGCAATCAGCCCCAGCATTTT. Its protein is CASSVGRYSNQPQHF.

The chain couples TRBV21-1 to TRBJ1-5; the table names TRBD1, a call not compared with the DNA. TRBV21-1 has pseudogene status. The CDR3 runs 16 residues. Written as DNA, the CDR3 is TGTGCCAGCAGCAAAGCGCTTTACAGGGGAGGTCAGCCCCAGCATTTT. It translates to CASSKALYRGGQPQHF.

The genes are TRBV7-2 and TRBJ1-5; 7 bases align to TRBD1. Unmatched junction bases numbered 4, after V lost 1 base and J lost 7 bases. The CDR3 is 14 amino acids. Germline V lookup: CDR1 SGHTA, CDR2 FQGNSA. The CDR3 spells CASSLVAGGQPQHF. CDR3 bases: TGTGCCAGCAGCTTAGTGGCAGGGGGACAGCCCCAGCATTTT.

This chain links TRBV7-9 with TRBJ1-1, with D maybe TRBD1 (5 bases). CDR1 is SEHNR and CDR2 is FQNEAQ in the germline V gene (reference sequence). Trimming cost V 3 bases and J 5 bases, with 16 bases left between them. There are 15 residues in the CDR3. CDR3 coding DNA: TGTGCCAGCAGCTTGGTACAGGTTCGAAGGACTGAAGCTTTCTTT. This sequence encodes CASSLVQVRRTEAFF. The full variable domain, its missing parts supplied by reference TRBV7-9 and TRBJ1-1, is DTGVSQNPRHKITKRGQNVTFRCDPISEHNRLYWYRQTLGQGPEFLTYFQNEAQLEKSRLLSDRFSAERPKGSFSTLEIQRTEQGDSAMYLCASSLVQVRRTEAFFGQGTRLTVV.

The V call is TRBV21-1, the J call TRBJ1-1; the table's D gene call, TRBD1, was not cross checked with the DNA. TRBV21-1 is a listed pseudogene. The CDR3 is 16 residues long. The CDR3 loop reads CASSTQDRGGPTEAFF. The DNA for the CDR3 is TGTGCCAGCAGCACACAGGACAGGGGAGGTCCTACCGAAGCTTTCTTT.

This clone was seen a handful of times. The chain is built from TRBV30 and TRBJ1-4; TRBD1 matches at 9 bases. CDR3 size: 14 residues. Germline CDR1 and CDR2: GTSNPN and SVGIG (reference sequence). V was clipped by 1 base and J by 8 bases; unmatched bases: 5. The CDR3 sequence is CAWSGGTGPEKLFF. The CDR3 nucleotides are TGTGCCTGGAGTGGGGGGACAGGGCCAGAAAAACTGTTTTTT.

In its sample, this clone was seen a few times. The V gene is TRBV10-3, the J gene TRBJ2-2; D is undetermined. The CDR3 totals 17 residues. From germline, CDR1 is ENHRY and CDR2 SYGVKD. Trimming removed 1 base from V and 0 bases from J, with 12 bases in between. CDR3 nucleotide sequence: TGTGCCATCAGTGAGTTGGTAGGGTTCGCGAACACCGGGGAGCTGTTTTTT. Protein sequence: CAISELVGFANTGELFF.

This clone appeared once. This chain connects TRBV2 to TRBJ1-2; D unclear. V lost 3 bases, J lost 0 bases, and 5 bases lay in between. The CDR3 runs 13 residues. CDR1 is SNHLY, CDR2 FYNNEI, per germline. CDR3 sequence reads: CASSEGPNYGYTF. The CDR3 DNA follows: TGTGCCAGCAGTGAGGGCCCTAACTATGGCTACACCTTC.